The clone carrying this TCR beta chain has a count of ten or more. As yet, its antigen is unknown. The read comes to an end 3 residues before the CDR3 does, leaving the germline J gene to fill in the end. The record originates from a study of T cell clonality in common variable immunodeficiency. General study results and limits: CVID subjects showed higher TCRbeta clonality than healthy controls.

Method: immunoSEQ multiplex PCR; TCRdb's copy keeps in-frame clones and lacks some. The sample includes 40,000 to 55,000 clones, none of them occurring once. CDR3 length equals 15 residues. Germline CDR1 and CDR2: SGHTA and FQGNSA. V lost 6 bases, J lost 4 bases, and 6 bases stayed unmatched. Sequencing used peripheral blood mononuclear cells. The chain links TRBV7-2 to TRBJ2-1; TRBD1 aligns across 10 bases. The sequence derives from a person aged 18 to 75 in good health. The DNA read from the CDR3 is TGTGCCAGCAGGGAGGACAGGGGGTCATACAATGAG. Protein: CASREDRGSYNE. The complete CDR3 reads CASREDRGSYNEQFF.